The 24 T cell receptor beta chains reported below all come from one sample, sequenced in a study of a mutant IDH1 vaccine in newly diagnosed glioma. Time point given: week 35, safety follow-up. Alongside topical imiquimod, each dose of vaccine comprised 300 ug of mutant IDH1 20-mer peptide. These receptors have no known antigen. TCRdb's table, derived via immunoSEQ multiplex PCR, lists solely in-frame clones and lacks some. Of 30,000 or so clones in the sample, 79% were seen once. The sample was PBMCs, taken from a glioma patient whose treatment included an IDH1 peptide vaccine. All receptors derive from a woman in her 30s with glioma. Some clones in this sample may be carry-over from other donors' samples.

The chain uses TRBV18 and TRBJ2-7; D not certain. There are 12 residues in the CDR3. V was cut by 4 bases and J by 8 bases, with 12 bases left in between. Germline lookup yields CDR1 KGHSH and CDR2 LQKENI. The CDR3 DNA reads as TGTGCCAGCTCACACCCTCGGACGCAGCAGTACTTC. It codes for CASSHPRTQQYF.

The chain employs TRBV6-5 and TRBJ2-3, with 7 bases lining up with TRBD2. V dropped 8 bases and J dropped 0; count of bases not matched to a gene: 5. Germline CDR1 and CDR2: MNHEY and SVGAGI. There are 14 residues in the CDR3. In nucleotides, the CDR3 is TGTGCCAGCCGGGGCGGGAGCAGCACAGATACGCAGTATTTT. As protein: CASRGGSSTDTQYF.

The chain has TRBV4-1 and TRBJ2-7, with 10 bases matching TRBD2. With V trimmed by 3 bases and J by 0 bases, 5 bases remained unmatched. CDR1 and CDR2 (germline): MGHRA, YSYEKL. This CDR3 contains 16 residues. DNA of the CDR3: TGCGCCAGCAGCCAGGGACTAGCGAGGGACTCCTACGAGCAGTACTTC. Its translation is CASSQGLARDSYEQYF.

The CDR3 here is CASSPRSGRDIQYF. The CDR3 nucleotides are TGTGCCAGCAGTCCCCGGTCCGGACGGGACATTCAGTACTTC. The chain employs TRBV28 and TRBJ2-4; unclear D gene. Germline values: CDR1 MDHEN, CDR2 SYDVKM. The CDR3 loop spans 14 amino acids. Trimming removed 5 bases from V and 8 bases from J, with 16 bases in between. The complete variable domain, with remaining parts taken from reference TRBV28 and TRBJ2-4, reads DVKVTQSSRYLVKRTGEKVFLECVQDMDHENMFWYRQDPGLGLRLIYFSYDVKMKEKGDIPEGYSVSREKKERFSLILESASTNQTSMYLCASSPRSGRDIQYFGAGTRLSVL.

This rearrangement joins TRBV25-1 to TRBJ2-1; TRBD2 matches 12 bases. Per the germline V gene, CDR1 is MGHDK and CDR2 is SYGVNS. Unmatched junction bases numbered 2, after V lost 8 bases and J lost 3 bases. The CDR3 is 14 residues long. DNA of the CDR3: TGTGCCAGCGGACTAGCGGGAAGCTACAATGAGCAGTTCTTC. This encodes CASGLAGSYNEQFF.

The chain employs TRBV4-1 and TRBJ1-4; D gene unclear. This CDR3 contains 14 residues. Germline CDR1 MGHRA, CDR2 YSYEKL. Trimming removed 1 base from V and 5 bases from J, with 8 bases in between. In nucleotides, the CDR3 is TGCGCCAGCAGCCAAGCTCACCTAAATGAAAAACTGTTTTTT. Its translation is CASSQAHLNEKLFF.

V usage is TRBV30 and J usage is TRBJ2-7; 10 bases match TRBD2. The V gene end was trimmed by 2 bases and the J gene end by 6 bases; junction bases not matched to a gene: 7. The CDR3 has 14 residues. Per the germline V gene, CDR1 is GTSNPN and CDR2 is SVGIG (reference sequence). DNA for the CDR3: TGTGCCTGGAGTCCTCTACTAGCGGGATCCGAGCAGTACTTC. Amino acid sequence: CAWSPLLAGSEQYF.

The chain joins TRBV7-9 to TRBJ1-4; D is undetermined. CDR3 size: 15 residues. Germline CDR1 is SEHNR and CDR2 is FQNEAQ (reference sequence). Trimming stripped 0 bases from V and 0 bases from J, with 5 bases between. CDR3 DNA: TGTGCCAGCAGCTTAGCTGGACCAACTAATGAAAAACTGTTTTTT. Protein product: CASSLAGPTNEKLFF.

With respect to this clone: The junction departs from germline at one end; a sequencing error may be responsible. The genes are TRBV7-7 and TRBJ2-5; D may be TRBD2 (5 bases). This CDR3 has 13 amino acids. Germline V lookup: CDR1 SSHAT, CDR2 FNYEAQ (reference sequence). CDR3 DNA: TGTGCTAGCACCAACGGGGTAGCGGAGACCCAGTACTTC. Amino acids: CASTNGVAETQYF.

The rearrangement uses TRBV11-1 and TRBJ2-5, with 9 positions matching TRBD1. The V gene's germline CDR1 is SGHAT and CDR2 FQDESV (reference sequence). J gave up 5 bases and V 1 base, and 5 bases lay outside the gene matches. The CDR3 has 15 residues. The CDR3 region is CASSLDPGTGETQYF. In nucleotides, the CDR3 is TGTGCCAGCAGCTTAGACCCCGGGACAGGGGAGACCCAGTACTTC.

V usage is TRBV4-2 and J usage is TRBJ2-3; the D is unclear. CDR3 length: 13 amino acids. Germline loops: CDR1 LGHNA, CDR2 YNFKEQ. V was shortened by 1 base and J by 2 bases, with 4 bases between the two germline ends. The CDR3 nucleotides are TGTGCCAGCAGCCAAGGCTCCACAGATACGCAGTATTTT. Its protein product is CASSQGSTDTQYF.

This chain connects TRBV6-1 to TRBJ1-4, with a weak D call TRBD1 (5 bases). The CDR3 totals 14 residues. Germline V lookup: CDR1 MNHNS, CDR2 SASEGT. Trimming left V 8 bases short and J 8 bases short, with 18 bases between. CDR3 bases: TGTGCCAGCTGGGACGGCGGAGGTCGAGAAAAACTGTTTTTT. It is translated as CASWDGGGREKLFF.

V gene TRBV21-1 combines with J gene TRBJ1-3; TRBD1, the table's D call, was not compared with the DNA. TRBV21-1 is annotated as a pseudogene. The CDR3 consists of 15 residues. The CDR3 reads CASSCQGDSGNTIYF. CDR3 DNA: TGTGCCAGCAGCTGCCAGGGGGATTCTGGAAACACCATATATTTT.

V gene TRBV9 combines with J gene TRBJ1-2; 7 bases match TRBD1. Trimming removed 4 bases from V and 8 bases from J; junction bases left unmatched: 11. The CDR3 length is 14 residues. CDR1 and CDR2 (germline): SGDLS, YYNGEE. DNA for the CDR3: TGTGCCAGCAGCCCGGTCGACAGGGTTGGCGGCTACACCTTC. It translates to CASSPVDRVGGYTF.

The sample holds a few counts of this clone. In DNA form, the CDR3 reads TGTGCCAGCAGCTTCCGGACAGGAGTCACTGAAGCTTTCTTT. It specifies CASSFRTGVTEAFF. The chain combines TRBV7-8 with TRBJ1-1; 7 nucleotides match TRBD1. The CDR3 extends over 14 amino acids. After removal of 3 bases from V and 4 bases from J, the junction contained 5 bases not matched to a gene. Per germline, CDR1 SGHVS and CDR2 FQNEAQ.

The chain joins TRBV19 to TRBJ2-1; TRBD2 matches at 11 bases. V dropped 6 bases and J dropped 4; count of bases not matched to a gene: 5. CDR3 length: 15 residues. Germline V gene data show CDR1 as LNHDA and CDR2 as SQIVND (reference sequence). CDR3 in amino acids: CASRATSGAYNEQFF. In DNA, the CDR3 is TGTGCCAGTAGGGCGACTAGCGGGGCTTACAATGAGCAGTTCTTC.

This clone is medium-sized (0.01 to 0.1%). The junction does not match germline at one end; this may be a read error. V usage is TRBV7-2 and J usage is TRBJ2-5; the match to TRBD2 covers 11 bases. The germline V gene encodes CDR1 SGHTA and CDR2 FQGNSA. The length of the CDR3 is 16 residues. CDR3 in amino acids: CASSLVSSGGQGTQYF. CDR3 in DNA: TGTGCCAGCAGCTTAGTGTCTAGCGGGGGGCAAGGGACCCAGTACTTC.

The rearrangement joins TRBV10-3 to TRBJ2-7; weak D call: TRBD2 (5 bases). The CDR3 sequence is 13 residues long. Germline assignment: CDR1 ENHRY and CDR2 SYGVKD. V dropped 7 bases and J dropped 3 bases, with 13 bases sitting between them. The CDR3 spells CAIMGEANYEQYF. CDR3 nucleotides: TGTGCCATCATGGGAGAAGCTAACTACGAGCAGTACTTC.

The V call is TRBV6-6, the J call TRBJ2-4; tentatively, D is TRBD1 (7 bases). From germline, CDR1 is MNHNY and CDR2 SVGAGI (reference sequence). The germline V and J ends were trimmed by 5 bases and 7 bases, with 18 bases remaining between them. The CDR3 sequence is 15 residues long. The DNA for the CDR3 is TGTGCCAGCAGTCCGCAGGGGGGCGCGGGGAACATTCAGTACTTC. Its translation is CASSPQGGAGNIQYF.

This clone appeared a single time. The CDR3 sequence: CASSLGLAGEQFF. DNA of the CDR3: TGTGCCAGCAGCTTAGGACTAGCGGGTGAGCAGTTCTTC. The rearrangement uses TRBV7-2 and TRBJ2-1; the match to TRBD2 covers 10 bases. The CDR3 consists of 13 residues. After removal of 1 base from V and 9 bases from J, the junction contained 0 bases not matched to a gene. CDR1 SGHTA and CDR2 FQGNSA come from the germline V gene.

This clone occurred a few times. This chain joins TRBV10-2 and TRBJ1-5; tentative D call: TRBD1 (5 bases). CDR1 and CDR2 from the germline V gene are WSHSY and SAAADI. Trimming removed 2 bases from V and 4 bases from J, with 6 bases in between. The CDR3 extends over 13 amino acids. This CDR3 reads CASSETGNQPQHF. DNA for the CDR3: TGCGCCAGCAGTGAGACAGGAAATCAGCCCCAGCATTTT.

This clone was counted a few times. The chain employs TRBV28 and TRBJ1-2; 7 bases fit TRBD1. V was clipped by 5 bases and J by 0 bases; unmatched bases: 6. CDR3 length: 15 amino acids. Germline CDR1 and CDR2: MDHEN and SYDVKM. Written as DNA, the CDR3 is TGTGCCAGCAGTACCACAGGGGATGCTAACTATGGCTACACCTTC. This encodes CASSTTGDANYGYTF.

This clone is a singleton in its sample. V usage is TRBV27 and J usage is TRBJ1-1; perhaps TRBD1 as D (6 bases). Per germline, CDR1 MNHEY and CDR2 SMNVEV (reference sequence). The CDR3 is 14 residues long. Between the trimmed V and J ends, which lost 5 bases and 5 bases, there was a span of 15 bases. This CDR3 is CASSPQGRSTEAFF. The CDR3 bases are TGTGCCAGCAGTCCCCAGGGGAGGAGTACTGAAGCTTTCTTT.

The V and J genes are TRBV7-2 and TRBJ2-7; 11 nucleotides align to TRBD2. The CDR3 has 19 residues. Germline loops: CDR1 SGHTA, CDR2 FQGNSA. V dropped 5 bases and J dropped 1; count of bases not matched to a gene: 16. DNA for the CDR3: TGTGCCAGCAGCCCCCCCAGAGTAACTAGCGGGAGCCCATCCTACGAGCAGTACTTC. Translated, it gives CASSPPRVTSGSPSYEQYF.